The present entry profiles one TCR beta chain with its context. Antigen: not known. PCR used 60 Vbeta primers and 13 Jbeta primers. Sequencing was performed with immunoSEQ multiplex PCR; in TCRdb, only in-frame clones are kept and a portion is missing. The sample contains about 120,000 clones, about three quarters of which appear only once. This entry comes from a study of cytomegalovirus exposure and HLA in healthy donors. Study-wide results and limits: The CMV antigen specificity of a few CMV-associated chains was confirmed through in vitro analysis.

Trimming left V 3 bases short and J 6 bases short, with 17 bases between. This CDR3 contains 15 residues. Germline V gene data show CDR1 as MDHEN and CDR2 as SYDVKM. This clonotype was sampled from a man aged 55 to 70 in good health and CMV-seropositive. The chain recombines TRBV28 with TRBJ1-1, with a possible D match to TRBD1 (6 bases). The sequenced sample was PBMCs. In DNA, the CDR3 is TGTGCCAGCAGTTTCCAGGGGCTTTGGTCCCCTGAAGCTTTCTTT. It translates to CASSFQGLWSPEAFF. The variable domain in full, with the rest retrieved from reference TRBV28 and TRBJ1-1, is DVKVTQSSRYLVKRTGEKVFLECVQDMDHENMFWYRQDPGLGLRLIYFSYDVKMKEKGDIPEGYSVSREKKERFSLILESASTNQTSMYLCASSFQGLWSPEAFFGQGTRLTVV.